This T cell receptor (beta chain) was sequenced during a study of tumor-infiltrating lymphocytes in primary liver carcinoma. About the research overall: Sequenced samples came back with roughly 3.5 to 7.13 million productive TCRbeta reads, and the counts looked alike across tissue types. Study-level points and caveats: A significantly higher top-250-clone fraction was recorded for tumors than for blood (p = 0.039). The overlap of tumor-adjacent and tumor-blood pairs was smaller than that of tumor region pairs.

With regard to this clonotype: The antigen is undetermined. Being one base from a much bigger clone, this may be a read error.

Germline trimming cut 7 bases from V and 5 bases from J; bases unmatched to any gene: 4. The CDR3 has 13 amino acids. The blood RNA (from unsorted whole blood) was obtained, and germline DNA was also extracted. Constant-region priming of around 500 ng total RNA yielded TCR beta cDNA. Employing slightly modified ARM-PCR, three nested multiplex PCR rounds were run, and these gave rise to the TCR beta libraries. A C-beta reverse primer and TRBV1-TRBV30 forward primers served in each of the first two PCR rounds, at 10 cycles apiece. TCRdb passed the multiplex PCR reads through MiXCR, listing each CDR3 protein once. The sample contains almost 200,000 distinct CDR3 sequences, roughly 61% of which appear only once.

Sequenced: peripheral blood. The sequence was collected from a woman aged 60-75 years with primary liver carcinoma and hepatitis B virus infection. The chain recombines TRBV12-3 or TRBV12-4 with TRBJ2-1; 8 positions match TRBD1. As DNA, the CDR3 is TGTGCCAGCACCACGGACAGGGACAATGAGCAGTTCTTC. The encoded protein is CASTTDRDNEQFF.